Listed here are 3 T cell receptor beta chains from one sample, sequenced in a study of breast tumors, draining lymph nodes, adjacent tissues. Axillary draining lymph nodes of breast cancer patients supplied the node samples. TCRdb reanalysed the multiplex PCR reads using MiXCR and keeps one entry per CDR3 protein. Counted here are roughly 86,000 distinct CDR3 sequences, approximately 19% occurring once; the ten biggest clones make up approximately 2.5%. Sequenced sample: axillary lymph node tissue. These receptors all stem from a female donor with breast cancer. Some clones in this sample may be carry-over from other donors' samples.

In the case of this clonotype: A much bigger clone sits one base away, suggesting this may be a read error. V and J are TRBV12-3 or TRBV12-4 and TRBJ2-3; the match to TRBD2 covers 7 bases. The CDR3 length is 14 residues. V was clipped by 6 bases and J by 5 bases; unmatched bases: 8. CDR3 sequence (DNA): TGTGCCAGCAGCACTAGCGAGCCTGGAGATACGCAGTATTTT. This sequence encodes CASSTSEPGDTQYF.

Comments on this clonotype: This clone may be a read error of a much larger clone one base away. The V call is TRBV19, the J call TRBJ1-2; TRBD1 matches at 9 bases. The CDR3 runs 13 residues. Per the germline V gene, CDR1 is LNHDA and CDR2 is SQIVND (reference sequence). The CDR3 is CASSMTGGSGHTF. DNA for the CDR3: TGTGCCAGTAGTATGACAGGGGGATCTGGCCACACCTTC.

The sample holds many counts of this clonotype. V gene TRBV11-2 combines with J gene TRBJ1-3; D unclear. The CDR3 sequence is 14 residues long. Germline CDR1 SGHAT, CDR2 FQNNGV. V was clipped by 5 bases and J by 4 bases, with 12 bases between them. The CDR3, as DNA: TGTGCCAGCAGCCCCTTGGGATTAGGAAACACCATATATTTT. It yields the protein CASSPLGLGNTIYF.